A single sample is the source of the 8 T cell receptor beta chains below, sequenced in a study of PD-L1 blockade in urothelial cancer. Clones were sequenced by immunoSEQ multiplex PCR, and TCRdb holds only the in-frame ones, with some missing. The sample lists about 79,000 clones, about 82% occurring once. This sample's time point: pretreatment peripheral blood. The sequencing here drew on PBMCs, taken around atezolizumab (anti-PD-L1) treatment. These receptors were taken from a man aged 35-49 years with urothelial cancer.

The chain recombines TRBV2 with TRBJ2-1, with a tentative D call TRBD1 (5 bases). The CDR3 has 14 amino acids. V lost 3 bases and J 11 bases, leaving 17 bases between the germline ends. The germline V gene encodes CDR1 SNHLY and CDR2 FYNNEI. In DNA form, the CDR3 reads TGTGCCAGCAGTGAGGGAACCAGGGCAGCAAAGCAGTTCTTC. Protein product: CASSEGTRAAKQFF.

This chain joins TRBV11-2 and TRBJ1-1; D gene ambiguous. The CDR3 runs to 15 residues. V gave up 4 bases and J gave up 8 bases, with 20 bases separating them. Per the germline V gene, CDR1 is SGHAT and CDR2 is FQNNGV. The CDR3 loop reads CASSSRRLPPPEAFF. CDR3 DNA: TGTGCCAGCAGCTCCCGCAGGCTTCCCCCCCCAGAAGCTTTCTTT.

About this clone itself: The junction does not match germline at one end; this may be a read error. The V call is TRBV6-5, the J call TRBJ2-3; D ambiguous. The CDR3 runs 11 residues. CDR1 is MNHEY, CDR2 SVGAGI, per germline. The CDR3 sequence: CASSSTDTQYF. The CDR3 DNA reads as TGTGCCAGCAGTAGCACGGATACGCAGTATTTT.

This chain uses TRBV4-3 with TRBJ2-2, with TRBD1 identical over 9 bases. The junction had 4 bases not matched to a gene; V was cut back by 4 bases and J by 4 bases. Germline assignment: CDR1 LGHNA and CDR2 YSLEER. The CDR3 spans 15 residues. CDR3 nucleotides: TGCGCCAGCAGCCTAGGGACAGGGTCCACCGGGGAGCTGTTTTTT. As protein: CASSLGTGSTGELFF.

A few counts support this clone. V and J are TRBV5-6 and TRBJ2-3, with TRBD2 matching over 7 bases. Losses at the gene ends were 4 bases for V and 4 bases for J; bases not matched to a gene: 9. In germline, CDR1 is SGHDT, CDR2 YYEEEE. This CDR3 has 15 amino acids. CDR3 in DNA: TGTGCCAGCAGCCCCCGGGCGGGAGCGGCAGATACGCAGTATTTT. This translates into CASSPRAGAADTQYF. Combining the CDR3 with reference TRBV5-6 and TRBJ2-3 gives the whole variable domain DAGVTQSPTHLIKTRGQQVTLRCSPKSGHDTVSWYQQALGQGPQFIFQYYEEEERQRGNFPDRFSGHQFPNYSSELNVNALLLGDSALYLCASSPRAGAADTQYFGPGTRLTVL.

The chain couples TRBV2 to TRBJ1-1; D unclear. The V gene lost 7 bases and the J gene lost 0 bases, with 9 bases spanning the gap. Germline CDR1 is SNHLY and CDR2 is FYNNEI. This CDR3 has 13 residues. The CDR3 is CASTAGMNTEAFF. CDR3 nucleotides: TGTGCCAGCACGGCAGGTATGAACACTGAAGCTTTCTTT.

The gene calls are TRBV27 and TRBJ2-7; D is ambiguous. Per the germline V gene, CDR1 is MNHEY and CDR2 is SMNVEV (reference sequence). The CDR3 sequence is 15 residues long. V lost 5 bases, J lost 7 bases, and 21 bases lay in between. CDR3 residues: CASSPWIDAVQEQYF. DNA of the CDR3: TGTGCCAGCAGTCCCTGGATAGATGCGGTGCAGGAGCAGTACTTC.

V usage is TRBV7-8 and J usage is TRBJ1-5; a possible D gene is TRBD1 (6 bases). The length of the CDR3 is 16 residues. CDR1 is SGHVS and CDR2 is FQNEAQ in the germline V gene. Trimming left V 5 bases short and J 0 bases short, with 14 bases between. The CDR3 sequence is CASSQDRPYSNQPQHF. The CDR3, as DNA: TGTGCCAGCAGCCAAGACAGGCCTTATAGCAATCAGCCCCAGCATTTT.